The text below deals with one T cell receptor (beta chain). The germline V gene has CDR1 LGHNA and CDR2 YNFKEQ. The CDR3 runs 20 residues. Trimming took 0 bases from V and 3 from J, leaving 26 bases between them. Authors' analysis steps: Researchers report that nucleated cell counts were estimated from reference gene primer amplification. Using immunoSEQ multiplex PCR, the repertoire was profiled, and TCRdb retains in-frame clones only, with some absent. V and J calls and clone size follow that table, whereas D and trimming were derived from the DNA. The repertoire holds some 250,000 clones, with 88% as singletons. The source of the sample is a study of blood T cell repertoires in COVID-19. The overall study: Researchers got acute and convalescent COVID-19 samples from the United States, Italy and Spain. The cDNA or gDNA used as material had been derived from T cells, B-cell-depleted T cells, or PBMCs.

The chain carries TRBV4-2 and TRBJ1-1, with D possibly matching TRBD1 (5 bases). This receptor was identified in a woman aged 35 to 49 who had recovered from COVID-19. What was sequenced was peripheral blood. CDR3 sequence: CASSQEGGDSLGLLYTEAFF. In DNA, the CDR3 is TGTGCCAGCAGCCAAGAGGGAGGGGACTCCTTGGGTCTGTTGTACACTGAAGCTTTCTTT.